This entry describes one TCR beta chain. The source of the sample is a study of blood T cell repertoires in COVID-19. Across the study: Whether acute or convalescent, the COVID-19 samples came from the United States, Italy and Spain.

The CDR3 sequence is 13 residues long. Germline CDR1 is MNHEY and CDR2 is SVGAGI. Trimming cost V 11 bases and J 3 bases, with 16 bases left between them. The data were produced by immunoSEQ multiplex PCR, yet TCRdb's version contains in-frame clones alone and is incomplete. The data show around 150,000 clones, 70% to 90% seen once. Material: PBMCs or T cells enriched from blood (not recorded which). The chain is built from TRBV6-5 and TRBJ1-1, with D possibly matching TRBD1 (5 bases). This clonotype was sampled from a man aged 35-49 years who had recovered from COVID-19. CDR3 bases: TGTGCCCAATCGGAGGGGCTTGACACTGAAGCTTTCTTT. Translating gives CAQSEGLDTEAFF.